Below, 11 T cell receptor beta chains from the same sample are listed, as sequenced in a study of shared clonotypes between healthy human individuals. The repertoire was sequenced with immunoSEQ multiplex PCR; TCRdb's copy has only in-frame clones and lacks some. The data show hundreds of thousands of clones, 55% to 85% seen once. Material for sequencing was memory CD4+ T cells sorted from blood. Subset given: CD45RA-negative fraction. The source of these receptors is a woman aged 25-40 years in good health.

V gene TRBV5-1 combines with J gene TRBJ1-1; a weak D match, TRBD1 (6 bases). This CDR3 region has 17 residues. The germline V and J ends were trimmed by 3 bases and 1 base, with 19 bases remaining between them. The germline CDR1 and CDR2 sequences are SGHRS and YFSETQ. The CDR3 here is CASSWFSAGAGNTEAFF. Here the CDR3 DNA reads TGCGCCAGCAGCTGGTTTTCCGCAGGGGCTGGGAACACTGAAGCTTTCTTT.

The chain is built from TRBV30 and TRBJ1-6, with D uncertain. This CDR3 has 12 amino acids. Germline V lookup: CDR1 GTSNPN, CDR2 SVGIG (reference sequence). The V gene lost 5 bases and the J gene lost 14 bases, with 16 bases spanning the gap. The CDR3 DNA is TGTGCCTGGGAGGAACCGGCTAGGGCCCTCCACTTT. Translated: CAWEEPARALHF. The variable domain in full, completed from reference TRBV30 and TRBJ1-6, reads SQTIHQWPATLVQPVGSPLSLECTVEGTSNPNLYWYRQAAGRGLQLLFYSVGIGQISSEVPQNLSASRPQDRQFILSSKKLLLSDSGFYLCAWEEPARALHFGNGTRLTVT.

This clone appeared a few times. The chain combines TRBV16 with TRBJ1-1; D is possibly TRBD1 (5 bases). V dropped 1 base and J dropped 0 bases, with 9 bases sitting between them. This CDR3 is 15 amino acids long. The V gene's germline CDR1 is KGHSY and CDR2 FQNENV. CDR3 DNA sequence: TGTGCCAGCAGCCAATACGGGGCAATGAACACTGAAGCTTTCTTT. It specifies CASSQYGAMNTEAFF.

This clone was seen a handful of times. The chain uses TRBV19 and TRBJ2-1; D is possibly TRBD1 or TRBD2 (7 bases each). Trimming cost V 4 bases and J 6 bases, with 22 bases left between them. The CDR3 length is 17 residues. The V gene's germline CDR1 is LNHDA and CDR2 SQIVND (reference sequence). The CDR3 spells CASSNSRGGDSFNEQFF. DNA for the CDR3: TGTGCCAGTAGTAACTCGAGAGGGGGGGACAGCTTCAATGAGCAGTTCTTC.

This sequence joins TRBV2 and TRBJ1-1, with D possibly being TRBD1 (5 bases). The V gene lost 6 bases and the J gene lost 1 base, with 12 bases spanning the gap. The CDR3 contains 14 residues. Looked up from germline, CDR1 is SNHLY and CDR2 is FYNNEI. Here the CDR3 DNA reads TGTGCCAGCAGGAGGGGAGCTTCGAACACTGAAGCTTTCTTT. Encoded protein: CASRRGASNTEAFF.

CDR3 loop: CATSTGTRGSPLHF. For the CDR3, the DNA is TGTGCCACCAGCACCGGGACAAGAGGGTCACCCCTCCACTTT. The V call is TRBV15, the J call TRBJ1-6; tentatively, D is TRBD1 (6 bases). The CDR3 runs 14 residues. Trimming stripped 4 bases from V and 10 bases from J, with 14 bases between. The germline V gene encodes CDR1 LNHNV and CDR2 YYDKDF (reference sequence).

The CDR3 DNA reads as TGCGCCAGCAGCTTGGTTGGGCCGAACTACGAGCAGTACTTC. Encoded protein: CASSLVGPNYEQYF. V is TRBV5-1 and J is TRBJ2-7; D ambiguous. This CDR3 has 14 amino acids. Germline CDR1 is SGHRS and CDR2 is YFSETQ. V was pared by 0 bases and J by 3 bases, with 10 bases between.

The chain carries TRBV5-1 and TRBJ2-7; D could derive from TRBD1 or TRBD2 (5 bases each). V was clipped by 4 bases and J by 4 bases, with 12 bases between them. CDR3 length: 13 residues. Germline assignment: CDR1 SGHRS and CDR2 YFSETQ. The CDR3 sequence is CASSRGVWYEQYF. The CDR3 DNA sequence: TGCGCCAGCAGCCGAGGGGTTTGGTACGAGCAGTACTTC.

As for this clone: A far larger clone is off by one base, so a read error is likely. This chain links TRBV7-2 with TRBJ2-7, with 10 bases matching TRBD2. The CDR3 runs 15 residues. V was pared by 1 base and J by 8 bases, with 8 bases of the junction left unmatched. Germline V CDR1 and CDR2: SGHTA, FQGNSA. CDR3 coding DNA: TGTGCCAGCAGCTTAGTAGCGGGAGGTACTTACAAGCAGTACTTC. The encoded protein is CASSLVAGGTYKQYF.

CDR3 sequence (DNA): TGTGCCAGCAAAGGGGCTAGCGGCCACGAGCAGTACTTC. Its protein product is CASKGASGHEQYF. The V call is TRBV2, the J call TRBJ2-7, with 7 bases matching TRBD2. The CDR3 contains 13 residues. Germline values: CDR1 SNHLY, CDR2 FYNNEI. The trim removed 7 bases at V and 5 bases at J, leaving 8 bases unmatched.

J is TRBJ2-7 and V is TRBV10-3; unclear D gene. Germline lookup yields CDR1 ENHRY and CDR2 SYGVKD. The CDR3 extends over 12 amino acids. V was clipped by 10 bases and J by 0 bases, with 10 bases between them. Written as DNA, the CDR3 is TGTGCCAGCCAGAGAGACTCCTACGAGCAGTACTTC. It encodes CASQRDSYEQYF.